This is a list of T cell receptor beta chains from one sample in a study of blood T cells in healthy people across ages. TCRdb fed the 5' RACE reads into MiXCR, producing one record per CDR3 protein. Of some 1.7 million distinct CDR3 sequences in the sample, under 30% were seen once. The specimen was blood. The source of these receptors is a woman aged 25 to 39 in good health. Both conserved end residues are part of each CDR3. Each record gives: D gene, CDR3 length, clone size, J gene, V gene, CDR3 protein, CDR3 DNA. D genes are given only for firm matches. Not all rows give a size; the values are once, few, many and, for expanded clones, a class.

D: TRBD1; length: 13; size: few; J: TRBJ2-2; V: TRBV7-2; CDR3: CASGQGNTGELFF; DNA: TGTGCCAGCGGACAGGGGAACACCGGGGAGCTGTTTTTT
D: -; length: 15; size: -; J: TRBJ2-7; V: TRBV6-2/TRBV6-3; CDR3: CASSKPGRITDEQYF; DNA: TGTGCCAGCAGTAAACCCGGGAGAATAACAGACGAGCAGTACTTC
D: -; length: 12; size: many; J: TRBJ2-7; V: TRBV11-2; CDR3: CASSPYDYEQYF; DNA: TGTGCCAGCAGTCCCTACGACTACGAGCAGTACTTC
D: TRBD1; length: 15; size: -; J: TRBJ2-7; V: TRBV12-3/TRBV12-4; CDR3: CASSFSGQGADEQYF; DNA: TGTGCCAGCAGTTTCTCAGGACAGGGGGCTGACGAGCAGTACTTC
D: -; length: 15; size: few; J: TRBJ2-7; V: TRBV10-2; CDR3: CASSGTLLGTYEQYF; DNA: TGCGCCAGCAGTGGGACGTTGTTGGGGACCTACGAGCAGTACTTC
D: TRBD2; length: 17; size: many; J: TRBJ2-5; V: TRBV9; CDR3: CASSAGLTSGFQETQYF; DNA: TGTGCCAGCAGCGCCGGATTGACTAGCGGATTCCAAGAGACCCAGTACTTC
D: -; length: 13; size: -; J: TRBJ2-3; V: TRBV18; CDR3: CASSDGEADTQYF; DNA: TGTGCCAGCTCCGACGGAGAGGCTGATACGCAGTATTTT
D: TRBD2; length: 16; size: -; J: TRBJ2-2; V: TRBV11-2; CDR3: CASFLGLAGITGELFF; DNA: TGTGCCAGCTTTCTAGGACTAGCGGGAATCACCGGGGAGCTGTTTTTT
D: TRBD1; length: 18; size: -; J: TRBJ2-5; V: TRBV28; CDR3: CASSLPPRQGAGGETQYF; DNA: TGTGCCAGCAGTTTACCCCCTCGACAGGGGGCGGGAGGAGAGACCCAGTACTTC
D: -; length: 13; size: -; J: TRBJ1-1; V: TRBV6-5; CDR3: CASRMNLNTEAFF; DNA: TGTGCCAGCAGAATGAACCTGAACACTGAAGCTTTCTTT
D: -; length: 14; size: -; J: TRBJ2-3; V: TRBV9; CDR3: CASSVGDATDTQYF; DNA: TGTGCCAGCAGCGTAGGGGACGCCACAGATACGCAGTATTTT
D: TRBD1; length: 15; size: -; J: TRBJ2-1; V: TRBV10-3; CDR3: CAPVIQGGSYNEQFF; DNA: TGTGCCCCAGTGATACAGGGGGGTTCCTACAATGAGCAGTTCTTC
D: TRBD2; length: 16; size: -; J: TRBJ2-1; V: TRBV10-3; CDR3: CATSAHPAGGQETQFF; DNA: TGTGCCACCAGTGCCCACCCAGCGGGAGGGCAAGAGACCCAGTTCTTC
D: TRBD2; length: 14; size: many; J: TRBJ2-5; V: TRBV2; CDR3: CASSGSGRQETQYF; DNA: TGTGCCAGCAGTGGTAGCGGGAGGCAAGAGACCCAGTACTTC
D: -; length: 13; size: few; J: TRBJ1-5; V: TRBV20-1; CDR3: CSAGRGVNQPQHF; DNA: TGCAGTGCTGGGAGAGGGGTCAATCAGCCCCAGCATTTT
D: -; length: 15; size: few; J: TRBJ1-2; V: TRBV18; CDR3: CASSPGHSINYGYTF; DNA: TGTGCCAGCTCACCCGGACACTCTATTAACTATGGCTACACCTTC
D: TRBD1; length: 14; size: few; J: TRBJ1-2; V: TRBV24-1; CDR3: CATSARQGVYGYTF; DNA: TGTGCCACCAGTGCGAGACAGGGCGTGTATGGCTACACCTTC
D: TRBD1; length: 12; size: few; J: TRBJ2-1; V: TRBV12-3/TRBV12-4; CDR3: CASTDRDNEQFF; DNA: TGTGCCAGCACCGACAGGGACAATGAGCAGTTCTTC
D: TRBD2; length: 15; size: many; J: TRBJ2-1; V: TRBV12-3/TRBV12-4; CDR3: CASTLGLAGYNEQFF; DNA: TGTGCCAGCACCCTCGGGCTAGCGGGCTACAATGAGCAGTTCTTC
D: -; length: 13; size: -; J: TRBJ2-7; V: TRBV7-2; CDR3: CAAGVAGPNEQYF; DNA: TGTGCCGCCGGGGTCGCCGGCCCTAACGAGCAGTACTTC
D: -; length: 15; size: -; J: TRBJ1-4; V: TRBV7-9; CDR3: CASSLVYVHNEKLFF; DNA: TGTGCCAGCAGCTTAGTCTACGTCCATAATGAAAAACTGTTTTTT
D: TRBD2; length: 16; size: few; J: TRBJ2-7; V: TRBV10-2; CDR3: CASSELELAGAYEQYF; DNA: TGCGCCAGCAGTGAGTTAGAACTAGCGGGAGCTTACGAGCAGTACTTC
D: -; length: 14; size: few; J: TRBJ2-5; V: TRBV9; CDR3: CASSVDREGETQYF; DNA: TGTGCCAGCAGCGTAGACAGGGAGGGAGAGACCCAGTACTTC
D: -; length: 15; size: -; J: TRBJ2-7; V: TRBV5-1; CDR3: CASSYGQQGFYEQYF; DNA: TGCGCCAGCAGCTATGGACAGCAAGGATTCTACGAGCAGTACTTC
D: -; length: 12; size: -; J: TRBJ1-3; V: TRBV28; CDR3: CASREQGNTRYF; DNA: TGTGCCAGCAGGGAGCAGGGAAACACCAGATATTTT
D: -; length: 15; size: -; J: TRBJ2-7; V: TRBV5-1; CDR3: CASSLAYDIPYEQYF; DNA: TGCGCCAGCAGCTTGGCCTATGACATTCCCTACGAGCAGTACTTC
D: -; length: 15; size: many; J: TRBJ2-1; V: TRBV29-1; CDR3: CSVGLSQPGRHEQFF; DNA: TGCAGCGTTGGTCTCTCCCAACCGGGGAGGCATGAGCAGTTCTTC
D: -; length: 11; size: -; J: TRBJ2-7; V: TRBV29-1; CDR3: CSLLPSYEQYF; DNA: TGCAGCCTACTCCCATCCTACGAGCAGTACTTC
D: TRBD2; length: 19; size: -; J: TRBJ2-2; V: TRBV4-3; CDR3: CASSQDGLAGGGYTGELFF; DNA: TGCGCCAGCAGCCAAGACGGGCTAGCGGGAGGAGGGTACACCGGGGAGCTGTTTTTT
D: TRBD1; length: 12; size: many; J: TRBJ2-7; V: TRBV2; CDR3: CASRTGKYEQYF; DNA: TGTGCCAGCAGGACAGGGAAGTACGAGCAGTACTTC
D: -; length: 14; size: few; J: TRBJ2-1; V: TRBV29-1; CDR3: CSARGVTPVMAQFF; DNA: TGCAGCGCCCGCGGGGTGACCCCTGTAATGGCGCAGTTCTTC
D: -; length: 12; size: -; J: TRBJ2-7; V: TRBV2; CDR3: CASGTLRYEQYF; DNA: TGTGCCAGCGGTACTCTTCGCTACGAGCAGTACTTC
D: -; length: 11; size: few; J: TRBJ1-4; V: TRBV27; CDR3: CASSNDTRLFF; DNA: TGTGCCAGCAGTAATGACACGCGACTGTTTTTT
D: -; length: 15; size: -; J: TRBJ2-1; V: TRBV7-2; CDR3: CASSQGGYRDDEQFF; DNA: TGTGCCAGCAGCCAGGGGGGGTACCGTGACGATGAGCAGTTCTTC